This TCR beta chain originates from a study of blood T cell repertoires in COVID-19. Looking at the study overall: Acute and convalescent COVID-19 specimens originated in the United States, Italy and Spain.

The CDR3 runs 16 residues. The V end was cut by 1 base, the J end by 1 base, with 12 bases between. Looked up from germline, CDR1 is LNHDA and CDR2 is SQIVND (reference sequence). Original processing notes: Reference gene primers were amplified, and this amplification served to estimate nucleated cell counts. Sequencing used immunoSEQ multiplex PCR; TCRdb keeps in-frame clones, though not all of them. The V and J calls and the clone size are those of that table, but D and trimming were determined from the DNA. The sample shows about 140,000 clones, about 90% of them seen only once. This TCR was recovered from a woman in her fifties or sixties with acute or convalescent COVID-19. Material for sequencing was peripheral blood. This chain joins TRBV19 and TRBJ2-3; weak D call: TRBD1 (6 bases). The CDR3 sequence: CASSIVTGHRTDTQYF. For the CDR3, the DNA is TGTGCCAGTAGTATAGTTACAGGGCATCGCACAGATACGCAGTATTTT. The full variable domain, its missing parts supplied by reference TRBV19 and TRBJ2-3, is DGGITQSPKYLFRKEGQNVTLSCEQNLNHDAMYWYRQDPGQGLRLIYYSQIVNDFQKGDIAEGYSVSREKKESFPLTVTSAQKNPTAFYLCASSIVTGHRTDTQYFGPGTRLTVL.